A selection of T cell receptor beta chains follows, all from one sample in a study of untreated major depressive disorder. The method was immunoSEQ multiplex PCR; TCRdb's version includes in-frame clones alone and lacks a portion of them. The sample lists 21,000 or so clones, around 93% occurring once. The source material was CD4+ T cells from PBMCs. Every receptor here comes from a man between 25 and 39 years old in good health. The CDR3 runs from the conserved cysteine through the conserved F or W. The D gene is left open where the match is weak. Expanded clones are given a class, and other clones once, few, many or no size at all.

d_call	clone_size	v_call	j_call	cdr3_aa	cdr3_nt
NA	NA	TRBV4-2	TRBJ2-5	CASSQVRGQPQETQYF	TGTGCCAGCAGCCAAGTTCGAGGACAGCCCCAAGAGACCCAGTACTTC
NA	NA	TRBV29-1	TRBJ1-2	CSVGRVVTF	TGCAGCGTTGGAAGGGTTGTAACCTTC
NA	NA	TRBV5-1	TRBJ1-1	CASSLPSMNTEAFF	TGCGCCAGCAGCTTACCTTCCATGAACACTGAAGCTTTCTTT
NA	once	TRBV2	TRBJ2-5	CASSRDTEETQYF	TGTGCCAGCAGCCGGGACACCGAAGAGACCCAGTACTTC
TRBD2	once	TRBV7-2	TRBJ2-5	CASSPQAGGGETQYF	TGTGCCAGCAGCCCCCAAGCGGGAGGGGGCGAGACCCAGTACTTC
NA	NA	TRBV7-9	TRBJ2-5	CASSLNRVGQETQYF	TGTGCCAGCAGCTTGAACAGGGTTGGGCAAGAGACCCAGTACTTC
NA	few	TRBV25-1	TRBJ1-2	CASRQLYGYTF	TGTGCCAGCAGACAGCTTTATGGCTACACCTTC
NA	once	TRBV29-1	TRBJ2-7	CSATAGGAYEQYF	TGCAGCGCCACAGCCGGGGGAGCCTACGAGCAGTACTTC
TRBD1	NA	TRBV5-6	TRBJ2-7	CASSFPDRGSRYF	TGTGCCAGCAGCTTCCCCGACAGGGGGTCGCGGTACTTC
NA	NA	TRBV28	TRBJ2-1	CASTPPLGYNEQFF	TGTGCCAGCACACCGCCATTGGGATACAATGAGCAGTTCTTC
NA	NA	TRBV5-1	TRBJ2-7	CASSLDGEPYEQYF	TGCGCCAGCAGCTTGGATGGGGAGCCCTACGAGCAGTACTTC
NA	NA	TRBV27	TRBJ1-5	CASSFGVGDQPQHF	TGTGCCAGCAGTTTTGGGGTAGGGGATCAGCCCCAGCATTTT
TRBD2	NA	TRBV29-1	TRBJ2-1	CSAGHGREGSYNEQFF	TGCAGCGCTGGACACGGGCGGGAGGGCTCCTACAATGAGCAGTTCTTC
TRBD1	NA	TRBV4-2	TRBJ2-3	CASSQPGQGIADTQYF	TGTGCCAGCAGCCAACCGGGACAGGGGATCGCAGATACGCAGTATTTT
NA	NA	TRBV5-1	TRBJ1-3	CASSLAGTSSGNTIYF	TGCGCCAGCAGCTTGGCCGGAACTAGCTCTGGAAACACCATATATTTT
NA	NA	TRBV7-3	TRBJ2-1	CASSPSFSYNEQFF	TGTGCCAGCAGCCCGAGTTTCTCCTACAATGAGCAGTTCTTC
NA	once	TRBV19	TRBJ1-2	CASSMPQGRRNYGYTF	TGTGCCAGTAGTATGCCTCAGGGGAGAAGGAACTATGGCTACACCTTC
NA	NA	TRBV7-2	TRBJ1-4	CASSPGAQRAEKLFF	TGTGCCAGCAGCCCGGGGGCCCAGAGGGCTGAAAAACTGTTTTTT
NA	NA	TRBV7-6	TRBJ2-2	CASSFLPDGPINTGELFF	TGTGCCAGCAGCTTCCTCCCCGATGGGCCCATCAACACCGGGGAGCTGTTTTTT
NA	NA	TRBV2	TRBJ2-7	CASRSQGSGYEQYF	TGTGCCAGCAGGAGCCAGGGAAGTGGGTACGAGCAGTACTTC
NA	NA	TRBV7-3	TRBJ2-5	CASSLSPPGNQETQYF	TGTGCCAGCAGCTTAAGTCCCCCGGGGAACCAAGAGACCCAGTACTTC
TRBD1	NA	TRBV25-1	TRBJ1-3	CASSPGGRSGNTIYF	TGTGCCAGCAGTCCAGGGGGCCGATCTGGAAACACCATATATTTT
NA	NA	TRBV7-9	TRBJ1-5	CASSLGQGQPQHF	TGTGCCAGCAGCTTGGGACAAGGGCAGCCCCAGCATTTT
TRBD1	NA	TRBV18	TRBJ1-1	CASSQMTGDAGAFF	TGTGCCAGCTCCCAGATGACAGGGGACGCGGGGGCTTTCTTT
NA	NA	TRBV2	TRBJ1-1	CASSLAQNTEAFF	TGTGCCAGCAGCCTGGCCCAGAACACTGAAGCTTTCTTT
NA	NA	TRBV14	TRBJ1-5	CASSQDRGRPQHF	TGTGCCAGCAGCCAAGACCGGGGGCGGCCCCAGCATTTT
NA	once	TRBV13	TRBJ1-2	CASSFPTQSTTYGYTF	TGTGCCAGCAGCTTTCCTACACAGTCCACTACCTATGGCTACACCTTC
TRBD1	NA	TRBV7-2	TRBJ1-1	CASSRKKLQGGAEAFF	TGTGCCAGCAGCCGTAAAAAACTTCAGGGGGGCGCTGAAGCTTTCTTT
NA	NA	TRBV4-1	TRBJ1-1	CASSLRSMNTEAFF	TGCGCCAGCAGCCTACGAAGCATGAACACTGAAGCTTTCTTT
TRBD1	once	TRBV7-2	TRBJ2-5	CASSRTGGRQETQYF	TGTGCCAGCAGCCGCACAGGGGGCCGGCAAGAGACCCAGTACTTC
TRBD2	NA	TRBV12-5	TRBJ2-1	CASGTSASGYNEQFF	TGTGCTAGTGGTACTAGCGCCTCCGGCTACAATGAGCAGTTCTTC
NA	once	TRBV15	TRBJ1-1	CATSRDLSGSGDTEAFF	TGTGCCACCAGCAGAGATTTGTCGGGCTCCGGGGACACTGAAGCTTTCTTT
TRBD1	NA	TRBV7-9	TRBJ2-7	CASSRLGDRSYEQYF	TGTGCCAGCAGCCGGTTGGGGGACAGGTCCTACGAGCAGTACTTC
NA	NA	TRBV19	TRBJ2-5	CASSKGRLYQETQYF	TGTGCCAGTAGTAAGGGGCGGCTGTACCAAGAGACCCAGTACTTC
NA	NA	TRBV25-1	TRBJ2-5	CASNGGETQYF	TGTGCCAGCAACGGGGGAGAGACCCAGTACTTC
TRBD1	NA	TRBV25-1	TRBJ2-7	CASSNPGTGPYEQYF	TGTGCCAGCAGTAACCCCGGGACAGGGCCCTACGAGCAGTACTTC
TRBD2	NA	TRBV11-2	TRBJ2-1	CASSGIAGGYNEQFF	TGTGCCAGCAGCGGGATAGCGGGGGGCTACAATGAGCAGTTCTTC
NA	once	TRBV6-5	TRBJ1-1	CASSYRGNTEAFF	TGTGCCAGCAGTTACAGGGGAAACACTGAAGCTTTCTTT
NA	NA	TRBV6-1	TRBJ2-2	CASSEAGVETGELFF	TGTGCCAGCAGTGAAGCGGGAGTTGAGACCGGGGAGCTGTTTTTT
NA	NA	TRBV5-1	TRBJ1-1	CASSFSPGSNTEAFF	TGCGCCAGCAGCTTTTCTCCGGGATCGAACACTGAAGCTTTCTTT
NA	NA	TRBV7-2	TRBJ1-5	CASSSPGGLGHF	TGTGCCAGCAGTTCCCCGGGAGGATTGGGGCATTTT
NA	NA	TRBV25-1	TRBJ2-5	CASSESRFQETQYF	TGTGCCAGCAGTGAATCTCGATTTCAAGAGACCCAGTACTTC